This T cell receptor beta chain was profiled in a study of blood T cell repertoires in COVID-19. Whole-study context: Some COVID-19 samples were acute and others convalescent; all came from the United States, Italy and Spain. T cells, B-cell-depleted T cells, or PBMCs supplied cDNA or gDNA.

Original processing methods: Reference gene primer amplification gave estimated nucleated cell counts. TCRdb's table, derived via immunoSEQ multiplex PCR, lists solely in-frame clones and lacks some. From that table come the V and J calls and clone size; the DNA was used to work out D and trimming. The table shows more than 100,000 clones, with about 81% occurring only once. This clone is judged medium-sized. This CDR3 is 18 amino acids long. Germline lookup yields CDR1 SGHRS and CDR2 YFSETQ. Trimming took 3 bases from V and 0 from J; bases not matched to a gene: 4. This chain joins TRBV5-1 and TRBJ2-3, with TRBD2 matching over 16 bases. The sequenced material came from peripheral blood. The receptor was isolated from a woman older than 75 with acute or convalescent COVID-19. The CDR3 sequence: CASSWGLAGGPSTDTQYF. The CDR3 nucleotides read TGCGCCAGCAGCTGGGGACTAGCGGGGGGGCCTAGCACAGATACGCAGTATTTT.